One sample yielded the 25 T cell receptor beta chains listed below, sequenced in a study of CXCR3-negative and CXCR3-positive naive CD8 T cells. Antigen specificity for these receptors is unknown. Researchers prepared the TRB cDNA libraries using 5' RACE with UMI labels. After re-calling the 5' RACE reads, TCRdb lists one entry per CDR3 protein, DNA absent. In all, the sample yields roughly 80,000 distinct CDR3 sequences. Study-level findings and limits: CXCR3-positive naive cells had TRB CDR3s that were more hydrophobic than CXCR3-negative naive cells had.

Sequences were obtained from naive CXCR3+ CD8+ T cells from blood. Subset described: CD45RO-CCR7+CD27+CD95- naive CD8+ T cells expressing CXCR3 (TNR3+). Receptor source: a human donor in good health. Some clones in this sample may be carry-over from other donors' samples.

The chain joins TRBV7-2 to TRBJ1-2. Germline loops: CDR1 SGHTA, CDR2 FQGNSA. The CDR3 totals 14 residues. This CDR3 reads CASTPFGQNYGYTF.

V and J are TRBV20-1 and TRBJ2-7. Looked up from germline, CDR1 is DFQATT and CDR2 is SNEGSKA (reference sequence). The CDR3 spans 12 residues. The chain's CDR3 is CSAKGSYYEQYF.

This sequence joins TRBV20-1 and TRBJ2-7; TCRdb gives TRBD1 as the D gene, but with no DNA this cannot be confirmed. This CDR3 region has 14 residues. Per the germline V gene, CDR1 is DFQATT and CDR2 is SNEGSKA (reference sequence). Here the CDR3 reads CSASPDRESYEQYF.

The rearrangement uses TRBV6-2 or TRBV6-3 and TRBJ2-7; the D call from TCRdb, TRBD1, cannot be confirmed without DNA. Looked up from germline, CDR1 is MNHEY and CDR2 is SVGEGT. The CDR3 loop spans 17 amino acids. CDR3 amino acids: CASSFPIPGQGKYEQYF.

This chain connects TRBV28 to TRBJ2-1; TCRdb indicates TRBD2, and absent DNA this call remains unverified. This CDR3 spans 16 amino acids. Looked up from germline, CDR1 is MDHEN and CDR2 is SYDVKM. The CDR3: CASSPGLAGAYNEQFF.

J is TRBJ1-6 and V is TRBV29-1; checking the TCRdb D call of TRBD1 is not possible without DNA. Germline V lookup: CDR1 SQVTM, CDR2 ANQGSEA. This CDR3 contains 15 residues. The CDR3 spells CSVGWTVSYNSPLHF.

The chain joins TRBV12-3 or TRBV12-4 to TRBJ2-1; with no DNA, the TCRdb D assignment of TRBD1 cannot be verified. The CDR3 length is 17 residues. The CDR3 sequence is CASSSKGDRGSYNEQFF.

The rearrangement joins TRBV12-3 or TRBV12-4 to TRBJ2-5; TCRdb lists TRBD1, though no DNA is available to test this call. The CDR3 is 16 residues long. CDR3 sequence reads: CASSLSGRGLQETQYF.

The chain is built from TRBV7-2 and TRBJ2-2. This CDR3 spans 14 amino acids. CDR1 and CDR2 (germline): SGHTA, FQGNSA. The CDR3 protein is CASSLVECAGELFF.

V and J are TRBV12-3 or TRBV12-4 and TRBJ2-5; TCRdb's D gene call, TRBD1, goes unchecked for lack of DNA. This CDR3 region has 13 residues. The CDR3: CASSPLPQETQYF.

The CDR3 loop reads CASSPGAFGEQYF. The genes are TRBV28 and TRBJ2-7; the D call from TCRdb, TRBD1, cannot be confirmed without DNA. This CDR3 spans 13 amino acids. CDR1 MDHEN and CDR2 SYDVKM come from the germline V gene.

V is TRBV12-3 or TRBV12-4 and J is TRBJ2-1; TCRdb's D call, TRBD1, is unchecked because there is no DNA. This CDR3 is 15 amino acids long. CDR3 region: CASSPQQDVYNEQFF.

The V gene is TRBV20-1, the J gene TRBJ2-3; TCRdb's D call of TRBD1 is untestable without DNA. CDR3 size: 14 residues. Germline V gives CDR1 DFQATT, CDR2 SNEGSKA (reference sequence). The chain's CDR3 is CSAAPGLASDTQYF.

The genes are TRBV7-2 and TRBJ1-5. The CDR3 is 15 amino acids. Germline values: CDR1 SGHTA, CDR2 FQGNSA. The CDR3 region is CASSPEYYGNQPQHF. The entire variable domain, with the rest obtained from reference TRBV7-2 and TRBJ1-5, is as follows: GAGVSQSPSNKVTEKGKDVELRCDPISGHTALYWYRQSLGQGLEFLIYFQGNSAPDKSGLPSDRFSAERTGGSVSTLTIQRTQQEDSAVYLCASSPEYYGNQPQHFGDGTRLSIL.

This chain connects TRBV29-1 to TRBJ2-1; the TCRdb call, TRBD2, lacks DNA for checking. CDR1 SQVTM and CDR2 ANQGSEA come from the germline V gene. The CDR3 runs to 18 residues. The CDR3 sequence: CSVATGTSGARTYNEQFF.

The chain uses TRBV5-1 and TRBJ1-1; TCRdb returns TRBD1, unconfirmable since there is no DNA. The CDR3 runs 14 residues. Germline lookup yields CDR1 SGHRS and CDR2 YFSETQ. This CDR3 reads CASSLLTGDTEAFF.

The chain recombines TRBV5-1 with TRBJ2-7. The CDR3 runs 13 residues. Germline CDR1 reads SGHRS; CDR2 reads YFSETQ. CDR3 amino acids: CASSLGQLYEQYF.

The rearrangement joins TRBV14 to TRBJ1-1. The CDR3 has 13 residues. Germline-derived CDR1 and CDR2 are SGHDN and FVKESK. CDR3: CASSQGVRTEAFF.

The V gene is TRBV27, the J gene TRBJ2-7. The CDR3 is made up of 14 amino acids. Germline loops: CDR1 MNHEY, CDR2 SMNVEV (reference sequence). The CDR3 region is CASSPTFGYHEQYF.

The CDR3 loop is CASSRLVHEQFF. V gene TRBV3-1 combines with J gene TRBJ2-1; the D call from TCRdb, TRBD2, cannot be confirmed without DNA. The CDR3 spans 12 residues. Germline loops: CDR1 LGHDT, CDR2 YNNKEL (reference sequence).

J is TRBJ1-4 and V is TRBV10-1. Germline V CDR1 and CDR2: WNHNN, SYGVQD (reference sequence). There are 15 residues in the CDR3. The CDR3 protein is CASLRGGTVNEKLFF.

The chain uses TRBV28 and TRBJ2-7; the D call from TCRdb, TRBD2, cannot be confirmed without DNA. The CDR3 has 15 amino acids. Germline values: CDR1 MDHEN, CDR2 SYDVKM. The CDR3 is CASDGRERGTYEQYF. The full variable domain, its missing parts supplied by reference TRBV28 and TRBJ2-7, is DVKVTQSSRYLVKRTGEKVFLECVQDMDHENMFWYRQDPGLGLRLIYFSYDVKMKEKGDIPEGYSVSREKKERFSLILESASTNQTSMYLCASDGRERGTYEQYFGPGTRLTVT.

The V call is TRBV7-6, the J call TRBJ2-5; TCRdb's D call of TRBD2 is untestable without DNA. The germline V gene encodes CDR1 SGHVS and CDR2 FNYEAQ. The CDR3 runs 14 residues. CDR3 residues: CASSPSGAQETQYF.

The chain has TRBV5-6 and TRBJ2-2. The germline V gene encodes CDR1 SGHDT and CDR2 YYEEEE. The CDR3 loop spans 17 amino acids. The CDR3 here is CASSSRNFGLDTGELFF. Full variable domain (remainder filled in from reference TRBV5-6 and TRBJ2-2): DAGVTQSPTHLIKTRGQQVTLRCSPKSGHDTVSWYQQALGQGPQFIFQYYEEEERQRGNFPDRFSGHQFPNYSSELNVNALLLGDSALYLCASSSRNFGLDTGELFFGEGSRLTVL.

CDR3 region: CASSYSTSGPQETQYF. The chain recombines TRBV7-7 with TRBJ2-5; no DNA is available, so the TRBD2 call from TCRdb remains unchecked. CDR1 is SSHAT, CDR2 FNYEAQ, per germline (reference sequence). The CDR3 has 16 residues.